The entry below gives a single TCR beta chain sequence along with its context. The antigen remains undetermined. This sample is drawn from a study of T cell responses to AZD1222 COVID-19 vaccine. Study results and caveats: Unmutated regions of variants are reportedly targeted by nearly half of spike-specific TCRs. Sampling that yielded the repertoires occurred only after the peak T cell response. Spike-specific TCR breadth and depth grew following two AZD1222 doses.

Sequencing used immunoSEQ multiplex PCR; TCRdb keeps in-frame clones, though not all of them. This sample has around 220,000 clones; less than 95% occur once, and the top ten carry approximately 1.7%. The specimen comprised peripheral blood, sampled 28 days after the second dose of the MenACWY control vaccine. The TCR sequence derives from an adult who received the MenACWY meningococcal vaccine as a control.

CDR3 protein: CASSDHPHPYGYTF. CDR3 coding DNA: TGTGCCAGCAGCGACCACCCCCACCCCTATGGCTACACCTTC. This sequence joins TRBV21-1 and TRBJ1-2. TRBV21-1 is recorded as a pseudogene. This CDR3 comprises 14 residues.